The T cell receptor (beta chain) under discussion was sequenced for a study of T cell responses to AZD1222 COVID-19 vaccine. Here immunoSEQ multiplex PCR was the method, and the copy in TCRdb shows in-frame clones only, minus some. The sample holds 150,000 to 170,000 clones, about 90% seen once. The CDR3 spans 16 residues. Per the germline V gene, CDR1 is SGHTA and CDR2 is FQGNSA. The J segment lost 8 bases and the V segment lost 5 bases, leaving 15 bases of the junction unmatched. To note about this clone: Its antigen is undetermined.

Study outcomes and limitations: Most donors were white British, females outnumbered males, and clonal diversity was possibly underestimated.

The chain has TRBV7-2 and TRBJ2-3; 8 bases map to TRBD2. This sequence originates from an adult in good health. Specimen: peripheral blood, collected on day 0 of MenACWY control vaccination. The CDR3 spells CASSPGAGVGIGTQYF. The CDR3 DNA sequence: TGTGCCAGCAGCCCCGGAGCGGGAGTCGGTATCGGTACGCAGTATTTT.